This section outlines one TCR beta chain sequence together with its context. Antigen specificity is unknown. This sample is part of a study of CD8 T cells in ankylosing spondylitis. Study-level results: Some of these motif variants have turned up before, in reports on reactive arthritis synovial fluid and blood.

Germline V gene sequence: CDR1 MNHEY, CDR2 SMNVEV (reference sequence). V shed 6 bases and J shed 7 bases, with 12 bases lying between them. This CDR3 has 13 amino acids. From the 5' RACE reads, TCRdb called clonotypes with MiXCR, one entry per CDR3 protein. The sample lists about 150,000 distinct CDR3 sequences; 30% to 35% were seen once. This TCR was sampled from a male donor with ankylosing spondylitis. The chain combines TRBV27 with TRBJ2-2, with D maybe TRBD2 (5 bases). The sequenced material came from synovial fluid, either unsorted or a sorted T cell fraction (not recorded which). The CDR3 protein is CASRLVYGGELFF. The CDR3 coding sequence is TGTGCCAGCAGACTAGTGTACGGCGGGGAGCTGTTTTTT.